The text below deals with one T cell receptor beta chain. The antigen remains undetermined. Blood was drawn once per donor, and each sample measured about 2.3 ml. This sample is drawn from a study of monozygotic twins with inflammatory bowel disease. Study-wide findings and caveats: Added variability in patient repertoires may stem from differing immunosuppressive treatments.

The authors ran two nested PCRs of roughly 16 and 10 cycles on TCRalpha and TCRbeta cDNA. From the 5' RACE reads, TCRdb lists one entry per CDR3 protein and no DNA. This repertoire includes nearly 450,000 distinct CDR3 sequences. The source material was blood. The sequence derives from a human donor with ulcerative colitis or Crohn's disease, or a healthy co-twin of an affected twin (not recorded which).

The CDR3 loop is CASSSAGGEHGYTF. V is TRBV27 and J is TRBJ1-2; there is no DNA to check the TCRdb D call of TRBD1. The length of the CDR3 is 14 residues. Germline values: CDR1 MNHEY, CDR2 SMNVEV (reference sequence).